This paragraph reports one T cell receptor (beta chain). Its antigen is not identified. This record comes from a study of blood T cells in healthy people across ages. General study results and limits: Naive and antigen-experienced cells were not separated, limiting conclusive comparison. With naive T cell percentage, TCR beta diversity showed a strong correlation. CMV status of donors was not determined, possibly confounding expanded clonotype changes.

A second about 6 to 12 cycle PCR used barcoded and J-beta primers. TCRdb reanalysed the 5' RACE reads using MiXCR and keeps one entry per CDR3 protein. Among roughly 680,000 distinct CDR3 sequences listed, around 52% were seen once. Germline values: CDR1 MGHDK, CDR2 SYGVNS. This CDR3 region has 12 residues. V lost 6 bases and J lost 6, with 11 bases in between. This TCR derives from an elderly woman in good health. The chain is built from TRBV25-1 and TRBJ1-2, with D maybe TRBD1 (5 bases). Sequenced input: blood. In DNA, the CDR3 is TGTGCCAGCAGGGGGCCCGAAAATGGCTACACCTTC. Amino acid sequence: CASRGPENGYTF.